The 2 T cell receptor beta chains given below trace back to one sample, sequenced in a study of T cell responses to AZD1222 COVID-19 vaccine. Sequencing used immunoSEQ multiplex PCR; TCRdb keeps in-frame clones, though not all of them. Of tens of thousands of clones in the sample, nearly 90% were seen once. The specimen was peripheral blood, collected on day 0 of AZD1222 vaccination. These receptors all come from an adult in good health.

This clone is labeled medium-sized. V gene TRBV16 combines with J gene TRBJ1-4; D is possibly TRBD1 (6 bases). Germline lookup yields CDR1 KGHSY and CDR2 FQNENV. This CDR3 has 17 residues. The V and J ends lost 3 bases and 2 bases respectively, with 16 bases between them. DNA of the CDR3: TGTGCCAGCAGCCAGGGGGCCGGGGAGTCGACTAATGAAAAACTGTTTTTT. The encoded protein is CASSQGAGESTNEKLFF.

This clone has just a few counts. The rearrangement uses TRBV7-3 and TRBJ1-6; 10 nucleotides match TRBD1. This CDR3 is 15 amino acids long. V lost 5 bases and J lost 8; bases outside the gene matches: 6. Germline loops: CDR1 SGHTA, CDR2 FQGTGA. CDR3 protein: CASSEGTGEDSPLHF. The CDR3 nucleotides are TGTGCCAGCAGCGAGGGGACAGGGGAGGATTCACCCCTCCACTTT.